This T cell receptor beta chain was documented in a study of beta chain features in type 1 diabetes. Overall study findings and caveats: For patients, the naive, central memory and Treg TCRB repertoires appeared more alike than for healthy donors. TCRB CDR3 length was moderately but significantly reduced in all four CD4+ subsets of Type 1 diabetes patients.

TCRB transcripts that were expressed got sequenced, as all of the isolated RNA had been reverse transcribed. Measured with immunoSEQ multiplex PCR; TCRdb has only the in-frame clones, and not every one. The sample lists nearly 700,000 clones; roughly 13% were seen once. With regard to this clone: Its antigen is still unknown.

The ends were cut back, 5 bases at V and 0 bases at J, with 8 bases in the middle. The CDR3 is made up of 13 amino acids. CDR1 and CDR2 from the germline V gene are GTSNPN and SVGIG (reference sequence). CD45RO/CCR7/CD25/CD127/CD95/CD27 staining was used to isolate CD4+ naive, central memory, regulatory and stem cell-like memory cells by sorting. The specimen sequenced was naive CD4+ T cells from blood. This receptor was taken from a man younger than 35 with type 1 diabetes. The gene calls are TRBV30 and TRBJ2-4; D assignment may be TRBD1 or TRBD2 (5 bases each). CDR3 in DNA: TGTGCCTGGCGGGGCTTAGCCAAAAACATTCAGTACTTC. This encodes CAWRGLAKNIQYF. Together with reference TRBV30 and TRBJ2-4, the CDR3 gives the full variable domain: SQTIHQWPATLVQPVGSPLSLECTVEGTSNPNLYWYRQAAGRGLQLLFYSVGIGQISSEVPQNLSASRPQDRQFILSSKKLLLSDSGFYLCAWRGLAKNIQYFGAGTRLSVL.